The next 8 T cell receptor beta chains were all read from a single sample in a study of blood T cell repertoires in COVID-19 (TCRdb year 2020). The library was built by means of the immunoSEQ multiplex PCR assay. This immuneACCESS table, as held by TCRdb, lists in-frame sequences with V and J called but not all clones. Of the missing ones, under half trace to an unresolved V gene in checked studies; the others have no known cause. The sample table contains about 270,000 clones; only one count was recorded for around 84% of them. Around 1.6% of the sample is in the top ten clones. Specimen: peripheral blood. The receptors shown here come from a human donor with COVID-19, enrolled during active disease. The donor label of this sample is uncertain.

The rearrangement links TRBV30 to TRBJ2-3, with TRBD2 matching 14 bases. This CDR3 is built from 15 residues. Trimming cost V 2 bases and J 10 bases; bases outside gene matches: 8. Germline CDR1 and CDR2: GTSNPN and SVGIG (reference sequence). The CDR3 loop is CAWSLRGLAGVAQYF. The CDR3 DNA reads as TGTGCCTGGAGTCTACGGGGACTAGCGGGAGTTGCGCAGTATTTT. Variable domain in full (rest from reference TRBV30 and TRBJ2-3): SQTIHQWPATLVQPVGSPLSLECTVEGTSNPNLYWYRQAAGRGLQLLFYSVGIGQISSEVPQNLSASRPQDRQFILSSKKLLLSDSGFYLCAWSLRGLAGVAQYFGPGTRLTVL.

The CDR3, as DNA: TGTGCCACCAGTGATAGACAGGGGGTCAATACTAACTATGGCTACACCTTC. Its protein is CATSDRQGVNTNYGYTF. The chain has TRBV24-1 and TRBJ1-2, with 9 bases identical to TRBD1. J lost 0 bases, V lost 3 bases, and 7 bases had no gene match. Germline V gene data show CDR1 as KGHDR and CDR2 as SFDVKD. This CDR3 spans 17 amino acids.

The CDR3 region has the DNA TGTGCCAGCAGCCGCGACAGGATCGGCTACACCTTC. Translating gives CASSRDRIGYTF. V usage is TRBV7-8 and J usage is TRBJ1-2; maybe TRBD1 (6 bases). The CDR3 sequence is 12 residues long. V shed 5 bases and J shed 8 bases, with 12 bases lying between them. Germline loops: CDR1 SGHVS, CDR2 FQNEAQ.

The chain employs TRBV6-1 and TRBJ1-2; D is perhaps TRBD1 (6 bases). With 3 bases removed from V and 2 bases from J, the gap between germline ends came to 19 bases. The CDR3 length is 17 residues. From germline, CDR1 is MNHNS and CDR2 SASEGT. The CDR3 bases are TGTGCCAGCAGTGACCCCGGGGACACCCGGTTAAACTATGGCTACACCTTC. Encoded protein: CASSDPGDTRLNYGYTF.

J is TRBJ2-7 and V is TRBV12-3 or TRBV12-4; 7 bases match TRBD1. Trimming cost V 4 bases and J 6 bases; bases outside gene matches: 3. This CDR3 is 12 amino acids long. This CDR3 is CASSSTGAEQYF. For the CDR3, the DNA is TGTGCCAGCAGTTCTACAGGGGCCGAGCAGTACTTC.

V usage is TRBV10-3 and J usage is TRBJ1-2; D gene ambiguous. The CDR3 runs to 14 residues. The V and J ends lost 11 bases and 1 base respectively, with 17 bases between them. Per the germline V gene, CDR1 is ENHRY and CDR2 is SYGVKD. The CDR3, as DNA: TGTGCCCTACACCCGGGTCCTGGTAACTATGGCTACACCTTC. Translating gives CALHPGPGNYGYTF.

In DNA, the CDR3 is TGTGCCAGCAGCTTAGTCGCAGGGGCCACAGATACGCAGTATTTT. Translation: CASSLVAGATDTQYF. This rearrangement joins TRBV11-3 to TRBJ2-3; possible D gene TRBD1, 6 bases. CDR1 and CDR2 from the germline V gene are SGHNT and YENEEA. V lost 1 base and J 2 bases, leaving 10 bases between the germline ends. CDR3 length: 15 amino acids.

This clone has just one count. The CDR3: CASRAGSSNYGYTF. Written as DNA, the CDR3 is TGTGCCAGCAGGGCAGGCAGCTCTAACTATGGCTACACCTTC. The gene calls are TRBV7-2 and TRBJ1-2; no firm D call. This CDR3 comprises 14 residues. V lost 6 bases to trimming and J lost 0 bases, with 11 bases between them. The germline V gene encodes CDR1 SGHTA and CDR2 FQGNSA.